The clone carrying this T cell receptor (beta chain) was counted many times. The target antigen is unknown. The data originate from a study of CD8 T cells in ankylosing spondylitis. Regarding the study as a whole: With a CD8+ phenotype, disease-linked clones were relatively rare in peripheral blood.

The germline gives CDR1 LGHNA, CDR2 YSLEER. The CDR3 spans 14 residues. Trimming cost V 3 bases and J 4 bases, with 11 bases left between them. TCRdb reprocessed the 5' RACE reads with MiXCR, giving one entry per CDR3 protein. This table holds about 230,000 distinct CDR3 sequences, under 8.5% found once. This receptor was obtained from a female donor with ankylosing spondylitis or in good health (not recorded which). The sequenced sample consisted of blood, either unsorted or a sorted T cell fraction (not recorded which). This chain joins TRBV4-3 and TRBJ2-3, with a tentative D call TRBD1 (6 bases). CDR3 amino acids: CASSQGTGSDTQYF. The DNA of the CDR3 is TGCGCCAGCAGCCAGGGAACAGGGTCAGATACGCAGTATTTT.